Shown below are 27 T cell receptor beta chains from a single sample sequenced in a study of cytomegalovirus exposure and HLA in healthy donors. PCR involved 60 Vbeta and 13 Jbeta primers. Clones were read by immunoSEQ multiplex PCR, and TCRdb kept only the in-frame ones, dropping some. The sample has nearly 200,000 clones; 82% are singletons. Input material: PBMCs. The receptors stem from a boy aged 2 to 10 in good health and CMV-seronegative.

This clone was counted a single time. The chain employs TRBV29-1 and TRBJ2-2; 7 positions agree with TRBD1. Germline lookup yields CDR1 SQVTM and CDR2 ANQGSEA. CDR3 size: 13 residues. The trim removed 4 bases at V and 3 bases at J, leaving 2 bases unmatched. Written as DNA, the CDR3 is TGCAGCGTTGGACAGGGATACACCGGGGAGCTGTTTTTT. Its protein product is CSVGQGYTGELFF.

The chain is built from TRBV6-5 and TRBJ1-2, with D maybe TRBD1 (5 bases). The CDR3 is 15 amino acids. Between the trimmed V and J ends, which lost 5 bases and 2 bases, there was a span of 15 bases. Germline V gene data show CDR1 as MNHEY and CDR2 as SVGAGI. The CDR3 sequence: CASSPFRVLNYGYTF. The CDR3 coding sequence is TGTGCCAGCAGTCCCTTCAGGGTGTTGAACTATGGCTACACCTTC.

The V gene is TRBV5-4, the J gene TRBJ2-1; TRBD2 matches at 8 bases. CDR3 length: 16 residues. Germline V gives CDR1 SGHNT, CDR2 YYREEE (reference sequence). Trimming at V came to 4 bases and at J to 4 bases, leaving 10 bases not matched to a gene. Here the CDR3 DNA reads TGTGCCAGCAGCCCCGAGAGAGCGGGGGTATACAATGAGCAGTTCTTC. Protein: CASSPERAGVYNEQFF.

This sequence joins TRBV18 and TRBJ2-5; D ambiguous. The CDR3 length is 14 residues. Germline assignment: CDR1 KGHSH and CDR2 LQKENI. V was clipped by 4 bases and J by 5 bases, with 14 bases between them. The CDR3 sequence is CASSRRGGPETQYF. The CDR3 nucleotides read TGTGCCAGCTCACGACGTGGCGGCCCCGAGACCCAGTACTTC.

V is TRBV2 and J is TRBJ2-2, with D possibly being TRBD2 (5 bases). This CDR3 has 15 amino acids. Germline loops: CDR1 SNHLY, CDR2 FYNNEI. Trimming shortened V by 0 bases and J by 4 bases, and 9 bases separated the two germline ends. The CDR3, as DNA: TGTGCCAGCAGTGAAGCGCGCGGACTCACCGGGGAGCTGTTTTTT. Encoded protein: CASSEARGLTGELFF.

V and J are TRBV5-1 and TRBJ2-7; tentative D call: TRBD2 (5 bases). In germline, CDR1 is SGHRS, CDR2 YFSETQ. V was trimmed by 2 bases and J by 0 bases, leaving 9 bases between them. The CDR3 extends over 14 amino acids. The CDR3 here is CASSFGLISYEQYF. DNA for the CDR3: TGCGCCAGCAGCTTCGGACTGATCTCCTACGAGCAGTACTTC.

This clone was counted once. This sequence joins TRBV7-2 and TRBJ1-2, with 9 positions matching TRBD1. Germline CDR1 is SGHTA and CDR2 is FQGNSA. CDR3 length: 17 amino acids. J was trimmed by 8 bases and V by 2 bases; bases with no gene match: 15. The CDR3 spells CASSLRGQRDRERGYTF. The CDR3 region has the DNA TGTGCCAGCAGCTTAAGGGGTCAACGGGACAGGGAAAGAGGCTACACCTTC.

The rearrangement uses TRBV7-8 and TRBJ2-3; D remains ambiguous. The CDR3 contains 14 residues. Trimming removed 3 bases from V and 2 bases from J, with 9 bases in between. Germline CDR1 reads SGHVS; CDR2 reads FQNEAQ. In DNA form, the CDR3 reads TGTGCCAGCAGCTTGCTACTCCCCACAGATACGCAGTATTTT. Translation: CASSLLLPTDTQYF.

This chain joins TRBV27 and TRBJ2-1, with D possibly TRBD2 on 5 matching bases. CDR1 and CDR2 from the germline V gene are MNHEY and SMNVEV (reference sequence). CDR3 length: 16 amino acids. V was clipped by 5 bases and J by 4 bases, with 18 bases between them. CDR3: CASSLIDSPGYNEQFF. The CDR3 DNA is TGTGCCAGCAGTCTAATAGACTCCCCGGGGTACAATGAGCAGTTCTTC.

J is TRBJ2-7 and V is TRBV4-2; weak D call: TRBD2 (6 bases). The CDR3 is 17 residues long. V was cut by 0 bases and J by 2 bases, with 17 bases left in between. Germline CDR1 reads LGHNA; CDR2 reads YNFKEQ. DNA for the CDR3: TGTGCCAGCAGCCAAGATTGGAGGACTACCAAGGCCTACGAGCAGTACTTC. This codes for CASSQDWRTTKAYEQYF.

V is TRBV25-1 and J is TRBJ1-2; the D gene is possibly TRBD1 (5 bases). This CDR3 has 14 amino acids. The V and J ends lost 5 bases and 8 bases respectively, with 18 bases between them. Per germline, CDR1 MGHDK and CDR2 SYGVNS. The CDR3 bases are TGTGCCAGCAGTCCGGAGTACAGGCATCGGGGCTACACCTTC. Amino acids: CASSPEYRHRGYTF.

This clone has a handful of counts. One end of the junction does not line up with germline, which may come from a read error. The V call is TRBV7-9, the J call TRBJ2-1; 11 nucleotides align to TRBD2. The CDR3 loop spans 15 amino acids. Germline values: CDR1 SEHNR, CDR2 FQNEAQ (reference sequence). CDR3 region: CSSSLFPSGGNEQFF. CDR3 DNA sequence: TGTTCCAGCAGCTTATTTCCTAGCGGGGGGAATGAGCAGTTCTTC.

V usage is TRBV5-4 and J usage is TRBJ2-1; 9 positions match TRBD1. The J segment lost 8 bases and the V segment lost 4 bases, leaving 4 bases of the junction unmatched. The germline CDR1 and CDR2 sequences are SGHNT and YYREEE (reference sequence). The CDR3 extends over 13 amino acids. The CDR3 protein is CASSPRQGDEQFF. The CDR3 region has the DNA TGTGCCAGCAGCCCTAGACAGGGGGATGAGCAGTTCTTC.

The chain employs TRBV2 and TRBJ2-5; 7 bases align to TRBD2. With 5 bases clipped from V and 7 bases from J, the junction kept 1 base outside the gene matches. This CDR3 is built from 11 residues. The V gene's germline CDR1 is SNHLY and CDR2 FYNNEI. The CDR3 reads CASSPGGTQYF. CDR3 coding DNA: TGTGCCAGCAGTCCGGGGGGGACCCAGTACTTC. The whole variable domain, remainder taken from reference TRBV2 and TRBJ2-5, is EPEVTQTPSHQVTQMGQEVILRCVPISNHLYFYWYRQILGQKVEFLVSFYNNEISEKSEIFDDQFSVERPDGSNFTLKIRSTKLEDSAMYFCASSPGGTQYFGPGTRLLVL.

In this sample, this clone turned up once. The chain has TRBV29-1 and TRBJ2-7, with 8 bases lining up with TRBD1. This CDR3 spans 15 amino acids. Trimming cost V 6 bases and J 2 bases; bases outside gene matches: 12. Germline CDR1 is SQVTM and CDR2 is ANQGSEA. As DNA, the CDR3 is TGCAGCGTCCTCGAGGGGACAGGCGGGGCCTACGAGCAGTACTTC. Translation gives CSVLEGTGGAYEQYF.

The chain is built from TRBV5-1 and TRBJ2-3; no clear D gene. V gave up 4 bases and J gave up 8 bases, with 11 bases separating them. The length of the CDR3 is 12 residues. CDR1 and CDR2 from the germline V gene are SGHRS and YFSETQ. CDR3 in DNA: TGCGCCAGCAGCCCGGAGATGGGTACGCAGTATTTT. Protein: CASSPEMGTQYF.

The chain combines TRBV11-3 with TRBJ1-1; D gene unclear. The CDR3 loop spans 13 amino acids. V was cut by 3 bases and J by 3 bases, with 8 bases left in between. Germline CDR1 reads SGHNT; CDR2 reads YENEEA. This chain's CDR3 is CASSFSEYTEAFF. Here the CDR3 DNA reads TGTGCCAGCAGCTTTTCGGAGTACACTGAAGCTTTCTTT.

This clone was counted a few times. V is TRBV6-6 and J is TRBJ2-7, with 10 bases identical to TRBD1. V shed 8 bases and J 4 bases; nucleotides not matched to a gene: 14. Per germline, CDR1 MNHNY and CDR2 SVGAGI (reference sequence). This CDR3 region has 16 residues. CDR3 residues: CASQPSPGQGVYEQYF. CDR3 in DNA: TGTGCCAGCCAACCATCGCCCGGACAGGGGGTGTACGAGCAGTACTTC.

This clone was detected once. The chain carries TRBV5-6 and TRBJ1-5; D not resolved. Trimming removed 0 bases at V and 7 bases at J, with 11 bases between. The CDR3 loop spans 14 amino acids. Germline V gives CDR1 SGHDT, CDR2 YYEEEE. This CDR3 is CASSLGPQFQPQHF. For the CDR3, the DNA is TGTGCCAGCAGCTTGGGCCCACAGTTCCAGCCCCAGCATTTT.

Here the CDR3 reads CASSRTTDYGYTF. CDR3 nucleotides: TGTGCCAGTAGCAGGACAACAGACTATGGCTACACCTTC. The chain recombines TRBV19 with TRBJ1-2; maybe TRBD1 (5 bases). Germline V lookup: CDR1 LNHDA, CDR2 SQIVND (reference sequence). This CDR3 is 13 amino acids long. Trimming pared 6 bases from V and 3 bases from J, leaving 11 bases between.

The chain recombines TRBV4-3 with TRBJ2-5, with D possibly TRBD2 on 6 matching bases. Trimming cost V 0 bases and J 9 bases, with 17 bases left between them. The CDR3 contains 15 residues. Germline V CDR1 and CDR2: LGHNA, YSLEER. The CDR3 bases are TGCGCCAGCAGCCAAGAATGGAGGGATGGAATGGCCCAGTACTTC. The encoded protein is CASSQEWRDGMAQYF.

V usage is TRBV6-5 and J usage is TRBJ2-1; D gene uncertain. Germline CDR1 and CDR2: MNHEY and SVGAGI. Trimming took off 10 bases at V and 10 bases at J, with 8 bases between the two ends. The length of the CDR3 is 9 residues. CDR3 DNA: TGTGCCAATCATGTGGAGCAGTTCTTC. It yields the protein CANHVEQFF.

This clone was counted a few times. The genes are TRBV30 and TRBJ2-1, with 8 nucleotides matching TRBD2. The germline gives CDR1 GTSNPN, CDR2 SVGIG (reference sequence). The CDR3 totals 11 residues. With 2 bases clipped from V and 12 bases from J, the junction kept 3 bases outside the gene matches. CDR3 DNA: TGTGCCTGGAGTCCGGGGGGGACGCAGTTCTTC. Translation: CAWSPGGTQFF.

CDR3 sequence reads: CASSWAQRGDYEQYF. For the CDR3, the DNA is TGTGCCAGCTCATGGGCCCAGCGGGGTGACTACGAGCAGTACTTC. This chain links TRBV2 with TRBJ2-7, with 7 bases matching TRBD2. CDR3 length equals 15 residues. V lost 8 bases, J lost 3 bases, and 13 bases stayed unmatched. Germline CDR1 is SNHLY and CDR2 is FYNNEI.

J is TRBJ2-2 and V is TRBV27; TRBD2 agrees at 10 bases. Germline V gives CDR1 MNHEY, CDR2 SMNVEV (reference sequence). The J segment lost 4 bases and the V segment lost 5 bases, leaving 4 bases of the junction unmatched. The CDR3 has 15 residues. CDR3 residues: CASSQAGGVTGELFF. The CDR3 DNA follows: TGTGCCAGCAGTCAAGCGGGGGGGGTCACCGGGGAGCTGTTTTTT.

The chain links TRBV27 to TRBJ1-2, with D possibly being TRBD1 (5 bases). CDR1 MNHEY and CDR2 SMNVEV come from the germline V gene (reference sequence). Trimming cost V 6 bases and J 4 bases, with 15 bases left between them. This CDR3 contains 14 residues. CDR3 loop: CASREPDSIYGYTF. The CDR3 DNA reads as TGTGCCAGCAGGGAACCTGACAGCATCTATGGCTACACCTTC.

This rearrangement joins TRBV27 to TRBJ1-2; 8 nucleotides match TRBD1. V gave up 2 bases and J gave up 8 bases; unmatched junction bases: 1. This CDR3 region has 12 residues. Germline V CDR1 and CDR2: MNHEY, SMNVEV (reference sequence). CDR3 region: CASSLPGGGYTF. The CDR3, as DNA: TGTGCCAGCAGTTTACCAGGGGGCGGCTACACCTTC.